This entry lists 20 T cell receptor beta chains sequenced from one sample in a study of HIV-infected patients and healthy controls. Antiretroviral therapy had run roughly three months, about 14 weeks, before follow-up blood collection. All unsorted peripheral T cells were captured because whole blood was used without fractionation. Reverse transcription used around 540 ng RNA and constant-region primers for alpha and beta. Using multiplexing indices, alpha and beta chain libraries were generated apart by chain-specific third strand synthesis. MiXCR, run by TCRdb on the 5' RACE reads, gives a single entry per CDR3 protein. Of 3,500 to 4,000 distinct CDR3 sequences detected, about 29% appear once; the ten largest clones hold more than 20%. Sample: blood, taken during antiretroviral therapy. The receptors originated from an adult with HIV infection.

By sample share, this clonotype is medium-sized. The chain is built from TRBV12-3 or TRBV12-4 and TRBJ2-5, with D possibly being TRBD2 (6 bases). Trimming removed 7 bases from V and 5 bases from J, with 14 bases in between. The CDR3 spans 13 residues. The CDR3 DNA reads TGTGCCAGCACCCTAGGAGGGTGGGAGACCCAGTACTTC. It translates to CASTLGGWETQYF.

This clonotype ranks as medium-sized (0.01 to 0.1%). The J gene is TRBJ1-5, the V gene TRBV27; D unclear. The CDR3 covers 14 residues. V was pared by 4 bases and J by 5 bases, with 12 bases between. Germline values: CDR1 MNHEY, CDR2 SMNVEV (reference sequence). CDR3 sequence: CASSSHFSYQPQHF. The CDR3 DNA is TGTGCCAGCAGTTCCCATTTCAGTTATCAGCCCCAGCATTTT.

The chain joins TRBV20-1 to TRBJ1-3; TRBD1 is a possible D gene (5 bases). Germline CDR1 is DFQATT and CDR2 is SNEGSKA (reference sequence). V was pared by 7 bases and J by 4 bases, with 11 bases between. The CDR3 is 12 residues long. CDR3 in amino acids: CSVLREGNTIYF. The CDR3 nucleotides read TGCAGTGTACTCAGGGAGGGAAACACCATATATTTT.

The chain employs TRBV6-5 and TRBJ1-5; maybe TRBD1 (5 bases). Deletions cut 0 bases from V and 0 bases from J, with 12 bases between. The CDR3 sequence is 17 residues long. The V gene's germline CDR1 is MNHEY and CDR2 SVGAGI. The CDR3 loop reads CASSYSYGGGSNQPQHF. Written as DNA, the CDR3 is TGTGCCAGCAGTTACTCGTACGGGGGAGGTAGCAATCAGCCCCAGCATTTT.

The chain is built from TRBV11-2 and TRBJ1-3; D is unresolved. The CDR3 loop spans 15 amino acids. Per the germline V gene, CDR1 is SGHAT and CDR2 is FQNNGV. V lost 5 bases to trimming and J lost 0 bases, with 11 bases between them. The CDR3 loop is CASSPDLTSGNTIYF. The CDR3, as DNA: TGTGCCAGCAGCCCCGACTTAACCTCTGGAAACACCATATATTTT.

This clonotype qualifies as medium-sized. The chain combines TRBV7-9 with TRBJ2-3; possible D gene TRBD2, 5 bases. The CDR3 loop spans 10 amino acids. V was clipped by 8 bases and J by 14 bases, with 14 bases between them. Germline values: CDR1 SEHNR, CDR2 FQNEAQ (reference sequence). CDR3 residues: CASGGPQLYF. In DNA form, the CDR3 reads TGTGCCAGCGGCGGGCCTCAGCTGTATTTT.

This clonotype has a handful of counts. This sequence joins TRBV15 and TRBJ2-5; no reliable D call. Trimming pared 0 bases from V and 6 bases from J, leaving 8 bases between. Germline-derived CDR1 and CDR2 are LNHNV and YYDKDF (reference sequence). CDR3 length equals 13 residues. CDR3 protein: CATSRDRQKTQYF. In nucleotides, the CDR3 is TGTGCCACCAGCAGAGATCGTCAGAAGACCCAGTACTTC. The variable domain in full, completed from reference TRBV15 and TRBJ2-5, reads DAMVIQNPRYQVTQFGKPVTLSCSQTLNHNVMYWYQQKSSQAPKLLFHYYDKDFNNEADTPDNFQSRRPNTSFCFLDIRSPGLGDTAMYLCATSRDRQKTQYFGPGTRLLVL.

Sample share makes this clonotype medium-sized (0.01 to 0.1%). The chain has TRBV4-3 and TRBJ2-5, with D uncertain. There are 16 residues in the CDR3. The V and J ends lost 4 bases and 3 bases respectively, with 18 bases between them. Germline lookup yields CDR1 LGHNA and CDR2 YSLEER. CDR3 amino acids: CASSRFIDNGKETQYF. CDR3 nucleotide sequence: TGCGCCAGCAGCCGGTTCATCGACAACGGCAAAGAGACCCAGTACTTC.

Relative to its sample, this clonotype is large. CDR3 in DNA: TGTGCCAGTAGTAGATGGGGACAGGGGAACAATGAGCAGTTCTTC. This translates into CASSRWGQGNNEQFF. This sequence joins TRBV19 and TRBJ2-1; 10 nucleotides match TRBD1. V lost 4 bases to trimming and J lost 5 bases; unmatched junction nucleotides: 5. The CDR3 contains 15 residues. The V gene's germline CDR1 is LNHDA and CDR2 SQIVND (reference sequence).

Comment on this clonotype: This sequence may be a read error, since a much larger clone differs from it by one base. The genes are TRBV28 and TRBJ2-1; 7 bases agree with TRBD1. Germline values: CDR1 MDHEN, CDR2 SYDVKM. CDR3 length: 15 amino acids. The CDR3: CASSFPGQVYNEQLF. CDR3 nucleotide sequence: TGTGCCAGCAGTTTCCCCGGACAGGTCTACAATGAGCAGTTATTC.

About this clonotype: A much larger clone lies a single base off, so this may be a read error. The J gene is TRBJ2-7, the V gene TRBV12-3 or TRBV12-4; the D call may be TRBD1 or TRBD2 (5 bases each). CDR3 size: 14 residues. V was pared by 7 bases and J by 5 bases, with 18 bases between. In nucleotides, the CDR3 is TGTGCCAGCAATTTTTCGGGACCTAGGGACGAGCAGTACTTC. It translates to CASNFSGPRDEQYF.

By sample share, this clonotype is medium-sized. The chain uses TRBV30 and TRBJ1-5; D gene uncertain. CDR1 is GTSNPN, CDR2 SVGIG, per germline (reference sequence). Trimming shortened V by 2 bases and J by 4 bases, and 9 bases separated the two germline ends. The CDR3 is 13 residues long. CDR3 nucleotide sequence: TGTGCCTGGAGTTTGGACCGAAATCAGCCCCAGCATTTT. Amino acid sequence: CAWSLDRNQPQHF.

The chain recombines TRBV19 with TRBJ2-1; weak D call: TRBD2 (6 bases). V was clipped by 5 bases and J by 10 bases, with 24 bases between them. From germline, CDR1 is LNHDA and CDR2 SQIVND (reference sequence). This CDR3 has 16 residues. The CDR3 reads CASSPLVGLGWAEQFF. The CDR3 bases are TGTGCCAGTAGTCCCCTTGTGGGACTGGGGTGGGCGGAGCAGTTCTTC. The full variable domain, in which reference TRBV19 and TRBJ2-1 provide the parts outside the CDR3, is DGGITQSPKYLFRKEGQNVTLSCEQNLNHDAMYWYRQDPGQGLRLIYYSQIVNDFQKGDIAEGYSVSREKKESFPLTVTSAQKNPTAFYLCASSPLVGLGWAEQFFGPGTRLTVL.

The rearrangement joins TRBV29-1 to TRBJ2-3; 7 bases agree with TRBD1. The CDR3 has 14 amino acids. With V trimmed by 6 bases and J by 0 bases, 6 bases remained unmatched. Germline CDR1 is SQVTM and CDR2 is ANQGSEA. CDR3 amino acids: CSVHTGVSTDTQYF. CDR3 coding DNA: TGCAGCGTCCATACAGGGGTTAGCACAGATACGCAGTATTTT.

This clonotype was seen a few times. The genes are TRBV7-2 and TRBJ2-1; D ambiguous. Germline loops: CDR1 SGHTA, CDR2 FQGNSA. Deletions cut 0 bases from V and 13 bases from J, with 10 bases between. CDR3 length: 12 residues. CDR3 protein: CASSLALGNQFF. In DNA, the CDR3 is TGTGCCAGCAGCTTAGCGTTGGGGAATCAGTTCTTC.

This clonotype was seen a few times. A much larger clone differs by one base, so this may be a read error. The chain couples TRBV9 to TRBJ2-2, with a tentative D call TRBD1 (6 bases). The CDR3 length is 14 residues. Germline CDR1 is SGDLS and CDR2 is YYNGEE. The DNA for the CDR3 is TGTGCCAGCAGCGTCCGGGACAACACCTGGGAGCTGTTTTTT. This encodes CASSVRDNTWELFF.

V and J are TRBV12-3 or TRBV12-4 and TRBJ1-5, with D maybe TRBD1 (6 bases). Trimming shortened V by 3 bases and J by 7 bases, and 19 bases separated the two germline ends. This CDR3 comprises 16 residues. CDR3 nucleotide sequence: TGTGCCAGCAGTTTGAGACCGAGGGGGTCGGAGCAGCCCCAGCATTTT. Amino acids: CASSLRPRGSEQPQHF.

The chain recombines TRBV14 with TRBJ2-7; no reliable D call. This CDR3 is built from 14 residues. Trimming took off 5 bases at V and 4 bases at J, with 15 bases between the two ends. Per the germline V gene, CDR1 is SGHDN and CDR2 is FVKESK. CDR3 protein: CASSAQINLYEQYF. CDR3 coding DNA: TGTGCCAGCAGCGCTCAGATAAACCTTTACGAGCAGTACTTC.

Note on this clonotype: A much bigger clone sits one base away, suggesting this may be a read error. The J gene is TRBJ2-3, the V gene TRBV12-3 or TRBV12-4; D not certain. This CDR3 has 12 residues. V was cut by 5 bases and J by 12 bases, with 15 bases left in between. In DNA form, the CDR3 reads TGTGCCAGCAGTGGTAGGGCAGCGATCCAGTATTTT. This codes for CASSGRAAIQYF.

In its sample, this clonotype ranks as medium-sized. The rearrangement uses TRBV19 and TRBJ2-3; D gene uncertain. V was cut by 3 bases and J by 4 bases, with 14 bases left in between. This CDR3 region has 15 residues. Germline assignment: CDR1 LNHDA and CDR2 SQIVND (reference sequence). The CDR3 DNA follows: TGTGCCAGTAGTATGGGCCAATCTGGCGCAGATACGCAGTATTTT. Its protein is CASSMGQSGADTQYF.